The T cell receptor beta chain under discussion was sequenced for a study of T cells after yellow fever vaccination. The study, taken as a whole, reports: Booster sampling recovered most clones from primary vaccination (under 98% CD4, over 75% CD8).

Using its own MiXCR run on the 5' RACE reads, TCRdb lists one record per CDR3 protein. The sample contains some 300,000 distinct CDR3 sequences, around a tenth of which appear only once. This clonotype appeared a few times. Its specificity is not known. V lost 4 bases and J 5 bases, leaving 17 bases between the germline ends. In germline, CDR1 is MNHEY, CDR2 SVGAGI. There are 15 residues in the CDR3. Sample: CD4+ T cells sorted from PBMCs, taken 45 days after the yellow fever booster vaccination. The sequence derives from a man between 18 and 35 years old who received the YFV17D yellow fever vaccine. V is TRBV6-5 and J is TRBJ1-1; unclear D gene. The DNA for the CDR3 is TGTGCCAGCAGTTGGGCTAGTTTGGGAGGAACTGAAGCTTTCTTT. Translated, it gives CASSWASLGGTEAFF.